The 19 T cell receptor beta chains presented below share a single source sample, sequenced in a study of post-analysis software for immune sequencing data. Overall study results and limits: Higher frequency in patients than in controls was seen for five TRBV segments, with TRBV5-6, TRBV5-1 and TRBV20-1 among them.

Each TCR beta cDNA library carried unique molecular identifiers. MiXCR was run by TCRdb on the PCR reads, yielding one entry per CDR3 protein. This sample has about 540,000 distinct CDR3 sequences, with around 36% found just once. These receptors are not linked to any known antigen. The sample comprised blood. The receptors shown here come from a girl aged 2 to 17 with multiple sclerosis.

Only a few counts were recorded for this clonotype. The chain is built from TRBV6-4 and TRBJ2-7, with 9 bases fitting TRBD1. The CDR3 has 17 amino acids. Germline CDR1 is MRHNA and CDR2 is SNTAGT. The ends lost 0 bases at V and 0 bases at J; junction bases unmatched: 6. The chain's CDR3 is CASSDSGQGIFSYEQYF. The CDR3 DNA is TGTGCCAGCAGTGACTCGGGACAGGGAATTTTCTCCTACGAGCAGTACTTC.

This clonotype was seen a handful of times. DNA for the CDR3: TGTGCCAGCTCATCCGGGCCAAGCCGGTCGGTGGAGCAGTTCTTC. It translates to CASSSGPSRSVEQFF. The V gene is TRBV18, the J gene TRBJ2-1; D gene ambiguous. Trimming stripped 5 bases from V and 10 bases from J, with 21 bases between. The CDR3 loop spans 15 amino acids. CDR1 KGHSH and CDR2 LQKENI come from the germline V gene.

The V call is TRBV10-3, the J call TRBJ2-2; D might be TRBD1 or TRBD2, each matching 5 bases. Per germline, CDR1 ENHRY and CDR2 SYGVKD. CDR3 length equals 17 residues. Trimming removed 4 bases from V and 4 bases from J, with 19 bases in between. The DNA for the CDR3 is TGTGCCATCAGTGCCCACACCGGGACCCCTTCCACCGGGGAGCTGTTTTTT. Residues: CAISAHTGTPSTGELFF.

This clonotype was detected only once. The chain employs TRBV19 and TRBJ1-1; D not resolved. In germline, CDR1 is LNHDA, CDR2 SQIVND (reference sequence). V was clipped by 3 bases and J by 8 bases, with 16 bases between them. The CDR3 runs 14 residues. This chain's CDR3 is CASSIPVANSEAFF. CDR3 nucleotide sequence: TGTGCCAGTAGTATCCCGGTGGCAAACAGCGAAGCTTTCTTT.

The rearrangement joins TRBV12-3 or TRBV12-4 to TRBJ2-7; TRBD2 aligns across 8 bases. This CDR3 is built from 15 residues. The trim removed 6 bases at V and 1 base at J, leaving 8 bases unmatched. As DNA, the CDR3 is TGTGCCAGCAGGGTTAGCGGGGCCTATTCCTACGAGCAGTACTTC. Protein: CASRVSGAYSYEQYF.

In the case of this clonotype: At one end, the junction sequence differs from germline, possibly due to a read error. The V gene is TRBV6-6, the J gene TRBJ1-2; TRBD1 aligns across 8 bases. Germline lookup yields CDR1 MNHNY and CDR2 SVGAGI (reference sequence). The CDR3 spans 14 residues. The CDR3 loop reads CAGSYTAGGVGYTF. The CDR3 coding sequence is TGTGCCGGCAGTTACACGGCAGGGGGCGTTGGCTACACCTTC.

This clonotype was seen only once. This sequence joins TRBV5-1 and TRBJ2-5; D perhaps matches TRBD2 (7 bases). The CDR3 is 14 residues long. The germline CDR1 and CDR2 sequences are SGHRS and YFSETQ. V lost 6 bases, J lost 1 base, and 13 bases lay in between. The CDR3 nucleotides read TGCGCCAGCAACGGGGGGCCAACCCAAGAGACCCAGTACTTC. Protein product: CASNGGPTQETQYF. The full variable domain, its missing parts supplied by reference TRBV5-1 and TRBJ2-5, is KAGVTQTPRYLIKTRGQQVTLSCSPISGHRSVSWYQQTPGQGLQFLFEYFSETQRNKGNFPGRFSGRQFSNSRSEMNVSTLELGDSALYLCASNGGPTQETQYFGPGTRLLVL.

This clonotype was seen only a few times. The gene calls are TRBV6-1 and TRBJ2-5; D may be TRBD1 (6 bases). CDR1 is MNHNS, CDR2 SASEGT, per germline. The CDR3 is made up of 15 amino acids. V was clipped by 8 bases and J by 2 bases, with 18 bases between them. The CDR3 nucleotides read TGTGCCAGCGGCCAATTAGGACAGATACAAGAGACCCAGTACTTC. Its translation: CASGQLGQIQETQYF.

The chain has TRBV7-9 and TRBJ2-1; D is ambiguous. Germline values: CDR1 SEHNR, CDR2 FQNEAQ (reference sequence). CDR3 length: 16 residues. Trimming took 5 bases from V and 0 from J, leaving 14 bases between them. CDR3 sequence: CASSQLFGVSYNEQFF. CDR3 nucleotides: TGTGCCAGCAGCCAACTCTTTGGGGTCTCCTACAATGAGCAGTTCTTC.

This clonotype has only a few counts. The chain combines TRBV6-1 with TRBJ2-5; D not certain. The germline gives CDR1 MNHNS, CDR2 SASEGT. The V end was cut by 3 bases, the J end by 2 bases, with 10 bases between. There are 14 residues in the CDR3. The CDR3 coding sequence is TGTGCCAGCAGTGATTGGGCGGAGCAAGAGACCCAGTACTTC. Amino acid sequence: CASSDWAEQETQYF.

The gene calls are TRBV28 and TRBJ1-2, with TRBD1 matching over 9 bases. The CDR3 has 17 residues. Germline V lookup: CDR1 MDHEN, CDR2 SYDVKM. Trimming took 4 bases from V and 0 from J; bases not matched to a gene: 9. CDR3: CASSSSRDREANYGYTF. Here the CDR3 DNA reads TGTGCCAGCAGTTCGTCCCGGGACAGGGAAGCTAACTATGGCTACACCTTC.

The chain couples TRBV5-6 to TRBJ1-5; D remains unclear. The CDR3 is made up of 15 amino acids. V dropped 4 bases and J dropped 4 bases, with 15 bases sitting between them. Germline V CDR1 and CDR2: SGHDT, YYEEEE. The CDR3 DNA is TGTGCCAGCAGCCTTGCTTCCTTGGGGAATCAGCCCCAGCATTTT. Translated: CASSLASLGNQPQHF.

This chain links TRBV5-1 with TRBJ1-2; possible D gene TRBD1, 6 bases. This CDR3 is built from 16 residues. The V gene's germline CDR1 is SGHRS and CDR2 YFSETQ. Trimming removed 4 bases at V and 3 bases at J, with 19 bases between. The CDR3 DNA reads TGCGCCAGCAGCCCTGGGGGGGCCCGCCCGGACTATGGCTACACCTTC. This gives the protein CASSPGGARPDYGYTF.

This sequence joins TRBV12-3 or TRBV12-4 and TRBJ1-2; D might be TRBD1 (6 bases). The CDR3 runs 13 residues. The germline V and J ends were trimmed by 2 bases and 3 bases, with 7 bases remaining between them. CDR3 DNA: TGTGCCAGCAGTTTAAAGGGGGACTATGGCTACACCTTC. This codes for CASSLKGDYGYTF.

This clonotype was seen more than once but under ten times. The chain recombines TRBV5-1 with TRBJ2-7, with 10 positions matching TRBD1. Trimming took 3 bases from V and 1 from J; bases not matched to a gene: 1. Germline V lookup: CDR1 SGHRS, CDR2 YFSETQ. The CDR3 is 14 residues long. This chain's CDR3 is CASSWDRGSYEQYF. In DNA form, the CDR3 reads TGCGCCAGCAGCTGGGACAGGGGATCCTACGAGCAGTACTTC.

In this sample, this clonotype turned up a few times. The V gene is TRBV3-1, the J gene TRBJ1-2; tentative D call: TRBD1 (6 bases). The CDR3 totals 15 residues. Trimming pared 0 bases from V and 7 bases from J, leaving 15 bases between. The germline CDR1 and CDR2 sequences are LGHDT and YNNKEL (reference sequence). DNA of the CDR3: TGTGCCAGCAGCCAAGAAGTGATCGGGGGCTTTGGCTACACCTTC. This gives the protein CASSQEVIGGFGYTF.

This clonotype appeared a few times. V and J are TRBV10-3 and TRBJ2-1, with 9 bases aligning to TRBD1. The CDR3 covers 14 residues. The junction had 2 bases not matched to a gene; V was cut back by 1 base and J by 7 bases. Germline V CDR1 and CDR2: ENHRY, SYGVKD. For the CDR3, the DNA is TGTGCCATCAGTGAGTTCGGACAGGGGAATGAGCAGTTCTTC. It specifies CAISEFGQGNEQFF.

The genes are TRBV9 and TRBJ2-2; D unresolved. The CDR3 extends over 16 amino acids. Germline-derived CDR1 and CDR2 are SGDLS and YYNGEE. Trimming removed 0 bases from V and 4 bases from J, with 13 bases in between. The CDR3 DNA is TGTGCCAGCAGCGTAGTTGGACCCCCGGGCACCGGGGAGCTGTTTTTT. This gives the protein CASSVVGPPGTGELFF.

The gene calls are TRBV20-1 and TRBJ1-2; possible D gene TRBD1, 6 bases. Trimming pared 5 bases from V and 0 bases from J, leaving 16 bases between. This CDR3 comprises 15 residues. The V gene's germline CDR1 is DFQATT and CDR2 SNEGSKA (reference sequence). DNA for the CDR3: TGCAGTGCTGACACACAGGGTCCAGCTAACTATGGCTACACCTTC. Translating gives CSADTQGPANYGYTF.